The rows below give T cell receptor beta chains drawn from one sample of a study of blood T cell repertoires in COVID-19. TCRdb's table, derived via immunoSEQ multiplex PCR, lists solely in-frame clones and lacks some. This table holds tens of thousands of clones, around four fifths found once. Sequencing was done on a sample of peripheral blood. These receptors all stem from a woman older than 75 with active or convalescent COVID-19. Each CDR3 is given with its conserved first and last residue. D genes are given only for firm matches. Size tells how often a clone was seen (once, few, many) or the class of an expanded clone, and some rows leave it out.

v_gene: TRBV28; d_gene: TRBD1; j_gene: TRBJ2-5; abundance: .; CDR3aa: CASSPIAGGGQETQYF; CDR3nt: TGTGCCAGCAGCCCTATCGCAGGGGGCGGTCAAGAGACCCAGTACTTC
v_gene: TRBV30; d_gene: TRBD2; j_gene: TRBJ2-7; abundance: .; CDR3aa: CAFKRAGAIYEQYF; CDR3nt: TGTGCCTTCAAAAGAGCGGGAGCCATCTACGAGCAGTACTTC
v_gene: TRBV7-2; d_gene: TRBD1; j_gene: TRBJ1-4; abundance: .; CDR3aa: CASSLVGQGRIPPEKLFF; CDR3nt: TGTGCCAGCAGCCTAGTGGGACAGGGGCGAATACCACCTGAAAAACTGTTTTTT
v_gene: TRBV7-3; d_gene: TRBD1; j_gene: TRBJ2-2; abundance: .; CDR3aa: CASSLQGALGTGELFF; CDR3nt: TGTGCCAGCAGCTTACAGGGGGCGCTGGGGACCGGGGAGCTGTTTTTT
v_gene: TRBV2; d_gene: TRBD1; j_gene: TRBJ1-4; abundance: .; CDR3aa: CASSGGQGYEKLFF; CDR3nt: TGTGCCAGCAGTGGCGGACAGGGTTATGAAAAACTGTTTTTT
v_gene: TRBV7-2; d_gene: .; j_gene: TRBJ1-2; abundance: .; CDR3aa: CASSLLSADYYGYTF; CDR3nt: TGTGCCAGCAGCTTATTGTCGGCAGACTACTATGGCTACACCTTC
v_gene: TRBV27; d_gene: TRBD1; j_gene: TRBJ1-6; abundance: .; CDR3aa: CASGTGRNSPLHF; CDR3nt: TGTGCCAGTGGGACAGGAAGAAATTCACCCCTCCACTTT
v_gene: TRBV7-8; d_gene: .; j_gene: TRBJ2-3; abundance: .; CDR3aa: CASSPAGMLGLDTQYF; CDR3nt: TGTGCCAGCAGCCCCGCGGGAATGTTGGGTTTGGATACGCAGTATTTT
v_gene: TRBV27; d_gene: TRBD1; j_gene: TRBJ1-6; abundance: once; CDR3aa: CASKQGLGSPLHF; CDR3nt: TGTGCCAGCAAACAGGGGCTTGGTTCACCCCTCCACTTT
v_gene: TRBV2; d_gene: .; j_gene: TRBJ1-6; abundance: once; CDR3aa: CASSEQGFSSYNSPLHF; CDR3nt: TGTGCCAGCAGTGAACAGGGGTTCAGCTCCTATAATTCACCCCTCCACTTT
v_gene: TRBV5-1; d_gene: .; j_gene: TRBJ2-2; abundance: .; CDR3aa: CASSPRRTENTGELFF; CDR3nt: TGCGCCAGCAGCCCCCGGAGGACAGAGAACACCGGGGAGCTGTTTTTT
v_gene: TRBV7-3; d_gene: TRBD2; j_gene: TRBJ2-3; abundance: .; CDR3aa: CASSLTGGGGLAGITDTQYF; CDR3nt: TGTGCCAGCAGCTTAACAGGTGGTGGAGGACTAGCGGGGATCACAGATACGCAGTATTTT